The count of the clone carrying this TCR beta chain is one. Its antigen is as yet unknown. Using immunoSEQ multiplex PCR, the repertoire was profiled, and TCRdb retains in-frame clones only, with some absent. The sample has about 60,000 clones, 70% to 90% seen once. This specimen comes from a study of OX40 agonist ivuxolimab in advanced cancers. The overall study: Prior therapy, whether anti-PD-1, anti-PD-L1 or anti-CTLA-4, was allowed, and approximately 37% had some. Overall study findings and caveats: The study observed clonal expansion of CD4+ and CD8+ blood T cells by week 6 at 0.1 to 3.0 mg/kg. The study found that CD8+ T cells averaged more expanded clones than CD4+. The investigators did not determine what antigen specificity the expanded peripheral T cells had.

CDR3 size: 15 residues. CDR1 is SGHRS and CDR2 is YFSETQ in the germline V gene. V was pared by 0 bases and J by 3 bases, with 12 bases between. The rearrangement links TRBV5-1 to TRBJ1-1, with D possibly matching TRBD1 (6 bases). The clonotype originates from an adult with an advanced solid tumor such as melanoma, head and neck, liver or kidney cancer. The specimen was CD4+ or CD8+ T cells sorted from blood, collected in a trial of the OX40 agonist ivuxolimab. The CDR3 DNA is TGCGCCAGCAGCTTGGACCCGGGGGCCGACACTGAAGCTTTCTTT. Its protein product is CASSLDPGADTEAFF.